The 7 T cell receptor beta chains below come from one sample, sequenced in a study of T cells in Graves' hyperthyroidism and ophthalmopathy (dated by TCRdb to between 2018 and 2020). Libraries were made using multiplex PCR. Instrument on record: Illumina HiSeq 2000. Amplification of TCR beta CDR3 regions was carried out from RNA transcripts. The TCR CDR3 was subjected to a first round of RT-PCR using the HTBI primer set and the Qiagen OneStep RT-PCR kit. The public sequencing data were trimmed at Q25 with fastp and processed into clonotypes with MiXCR by TCRdb, which kept only in-frame beta chains. Rows are unified per CDR3 protein, each entry keeping the most common DNA and genes. This sample comprises 660,000 or so distinct CDR3 sequences, under 25% of them detected only once. The top ten constitute about 35% of the sample. The sample consisted of blood. These receptors were collected from a man between 25 and 39 years old with Graves' ophthalmopathy.

This clonotype was recorded at least ten times. The chain has TRBV7-2 and TRBJ1-5, with D unresolved. With 2 bases removed from V and 0 bases from J, the gap between germline ends came to 11 bases. Germline V CDR1 and CDR2: SGHTA, FQGNSA. The CDR3 contains 16 residues. The CDR3 DNA sequence: TGTGCCAGCAGCTTAAGGGCAGTTAATAGCAATCAGCCCCAGCATTTT. Amino acids: CASSLRAVNSNQPQHF.

This clonotype was observed at least ten times. This chain connects TRBV28 to TRBJ2-7, with D perhaps assigned TRBD1 or TRBD2 (5 bases each). V was shortened by 8 bases and J by 6 bases, with 14 bases between the two germline ends. The length of the CDR3 is 12 residues. Germline values: CDR1 MDHEN, CDR2 SYDVKM. For the CDR3, the DNA is TGTGCCAGCTCCGTTGGGGGAAGCGAGCAGTACTTC. It yields the protein CASSVGGSEQYF. The whole variable domain, remainder taken from reference TRBV28 and TRBJ2-7, is DVKVTQSSRYLVKRTGEKVFLECVQDMDHENMFWYRQDPGLGLRLIYFSYDVKMKEKGDIPEGYSVSREKKERFSLILESASTNQTSMYLCASSVGGSEQYFGPGTRLTVT.

This clonotype has just a few counts. The rearrangement joins TRBV10-3 to TRBJ2-1, with D possibly TRBD2 on 7 matching bases. Germline V lookup: CDR1 ENHRY, CDR2 SYGVKD. With 0 bases removed from V and 9 bases from J, the gap between germline ends came to 15 bases. This CDR3 region has 15 residues. CDR3 bases: TGTGCCATCAGTGAGTCGAAACGGGGGGCAGGTGAGCAGTTCTTC. This translates into CAISESKRGAGEQFF.

This clonotype has a count of ten or more. The chain has TRBV20-1 and TRBJ1-1; the D gene is possibly TRBD1 (5 bases). The germline CDR1 and CDR2 sequences are DFQATT and SNEGSKA (reference sequence). This CDR3 has 13 residues. Deletions cut 6 bases from V and 5 bases from J, with 16 bases between. The CDR3 sequence is CSAPLGDRTEAFF. The CDR3 DNA follows: TGCAGTGCGCCCTTGGGGGATCGGACTGAAGCTTTCTTT.

This clonotype was seen ten or more times. CDR3 in amino acids: CASSLGGLAPYDEQYF. Here the CDR3 DNA reads TGTGCCAGCAGTTTAGGGGGACTAGCGCCTTATGACGAGCAGTACTTC. The chain uses TRBV28 and TRBJ2-7, with TRBD2 matching over 10 bases. The CDR3 runs to 16 residues. The germline CDR1 and CDR2 sequences are MDHEN and SYDVKM. Germline trimming cut 2 bases from V and 5 bases from J; bases unmatched to any gene: 9.

This clonotype was found a few times. The chain joins TRBV5-1 to TRBJ1-5; D is undetermined. CDR1 is SGHRS, CDR2 YFSETQ, per germline. The CDR3 is 13 residues long. V lost 4 bases to trimming and J lost 4 bases, with 9 bases between them. Here the CDR3 DNA reads TGCGCCAGCAGCGCCGGCCCGAATCAGCCCCAGCATTTT. Amino acids: CASSAGPNQPQHF.

This clonotype was seen ten or more times. This chain links TRBV2 with TRBJ1-1; unclear D gene. Germline CDR1 SNHLY, CDR2 FYNNEI. V dropped 4 bases and J dropped 1 base, with 13 bases sitting between them. The CDR3 length is 15 residues. The CDR3 spells CASSATANPNTEAFF. In DNA form, the CDR3 reads TGTGCCAGCAGTGCCACAGCTAATCCGAACACTGAAGCTTTCTTT.